This T cell receptor beta chain was documented in a study of early T cells in non-severe SARS-CoV-2 infection. Germline trimming cut 8 bases from V and 6 bases from J; bases unmatched to any gene: 12. The CDR3 is made up of 16 amino acids. TCRdb ran MiXCR on the 5' RACE reads and lists one entry per CDR3 protein. The data contain about 77,000 distinct CDR3 sequences, approximately 9.1% of them seen just once; the ten biggest clones take up about 5.3%. The rearrangement joins TRBV12-3 or TRBV12-4 to TRBJ2-2; 10 nucleotides align to TRBD2. The sequence derives from an adult who was a healthcare worker with PCR-confirmed SARS-CoV-2 infection or an uninfected control (not recorded which). The source material was whole blood. The CDR3 bases are TGTGCCAGCTCTTCCTCCGGGACTAGCGTCGCCGGGGAGCTGTTTTTT. Translated: CASSSSGTSVAGELFF.